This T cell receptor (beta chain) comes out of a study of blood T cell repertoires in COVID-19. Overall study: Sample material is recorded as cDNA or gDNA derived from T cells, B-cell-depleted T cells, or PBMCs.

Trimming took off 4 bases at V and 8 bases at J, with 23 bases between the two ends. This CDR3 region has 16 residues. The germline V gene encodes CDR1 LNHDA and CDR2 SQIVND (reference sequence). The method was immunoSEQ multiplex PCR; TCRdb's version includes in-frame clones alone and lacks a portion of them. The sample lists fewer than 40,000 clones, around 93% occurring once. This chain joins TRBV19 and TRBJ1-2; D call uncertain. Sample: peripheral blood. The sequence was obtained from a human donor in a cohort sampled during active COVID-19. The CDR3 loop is CASSTTLRTAARGYTF. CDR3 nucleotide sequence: TGTGCCAGTAGTACAACTCTTAGGACTGCAGCGAGGGGCTACACCTTC.